One and the same sample provided the 19 T cell receptor beta chains below, sequenced in a study of cytomegalovirus exposure and HLA in healthy donors (dated by TCRdb to about 2017). Libraries were made using the immunoSEQ multiplex PCR assay. The clones in this table, taken by TCRdb from immuneACCESS, are in-frame only. Not every clone is retained; where verified, under half of the shortfall comes from an unresolved V gene, and the cause of the rest is unknown. This sample has 100,000 or so clones in its table, and about 88% of those were observed once. The ten largest make up under 4.5% of the sample. Source material: PBMCs. The receptors shown here come from a woman between 18 and 30 years old in good health and CMV-seropositive.

This sequence joins TRBV29-1 and TRBJ2-1; TRBD2 matches 7 bases. The CDR3 contains 14 residues. The V and J ends lost 3 bases and 2 bases, in that order; junction bases with no gene match: 4. Germline assignment: CDR1 SQVTM and CDR2 ANQGSEA. The CDR3 protein is CSVERGLTYNEQFF. CDR3 coding DNA: TGCAGCGTTGAGAGGGGACTAACCTACAATGAGCAGTTCTTC.

V and J are TRBV7-6 and TRBJ2-3, with 12 bases fitting TRBD2. This CDR3 is built from 14 residues. The germline CDR1 and CDR2 sequences are SGHVS and FNYEAQ. Trimming at V came to 5 bases and at J to 8 bases, leaving 5 bases not matched to a gene. For the CDR3, the DNA is TGTGCCAGCAGCCCCCTAGCGGGGGGGGTTACGCAGTATTTT. Translation: CASSPLAGGVTQYF.

The V call is TRBV30, the J call TRBJ1-5; D not certain. The ends were cut back, 0 bases at V and 2 bases at J, with 8 bases in the middle. This CDR3 spans 14 amino acids. The germline V gene has CDR1 GTSNPN and CDR2 SVGIG (reference sequence). The CDR3 sequence is CAWSVLSGNQPQHF. CDR3 DNA sequence: TGTGCCTGGAGTGTTTTGTCGGGCAATCAGCCCCAGCATTTT.

The count of this clone is one. V is TRBV25-1 and J is TRBJ2-5, with D uncertain. This CDR3 has 10 residues. Germline V gene sequence: CDR1 MGHDK, CDR2 SYGVNS. V was pared by 2 bases and J by 10 bases, with 5 bases between. CDR3 coding DNA: TGTGCCAGCAGTGAAGAGGACCAGTACTTC. This codes for CASSEEDQYF.

This clone was counted between two and nine times. The genes are TRBV5-5 and TRBJ1-6; 7 bases fit TRBD1. The trim removed 3 bases at V and 10 bases at J, leaving 7 bases unmatched. Germline V gives CDR1 SGHKS, CDR2 YYEKEE (reference sequence). There are 14 residues in the CDR3. This CDR3 reads CASSSGLRGSPLHF. CDR3 nucleotides: TGTGCCAGCAGCTCGGGACTCAGGGGGTCACCCCTCCACTTT.

This chain uses TRBV19 with TRBJ2-1, with D possibly TRBD2 on 6 matching bases. This CDR3 contains 14 residues. Germline CDR1 is LNHDA and CDR2 is SQIVND (reference sequence). The V and J ends lost 5 bases and 5 bases respectively, with 13 bases between them. The CDR3 region is CASSGRGANNEQFF. In DNA, the CDR3 is TGTGCCAGTAGTGGACGCGGGGCAAACAATGAGCAGTTCTTC.

The J gene is TRBJ1-2, the V gene TRBV6-5, with D perhaps matching TRBD1 (6 bases). V was pared by 6 bases and J by 3 bases, with 11 bases between. The CDR3 is 13 amino acids. From germline, CDR1 is MNHEY and CDR2 SVGAGI. Here the CDR3 reads CASSPSGDYGYTF. As DNA, the CDR3 is TGTGCCAGCAGCCCCTCAGGGGACTATGGCTACACCTTC.

This clone was detected once. The gene calls are TRBV6-5 and TRBJ2-7; 7 positions match TRBD1. There are 15 residues in the CDR3. The germline V gene has CDR1 MNHEY and CDR2 SVGAGI. Unmatched junction bases numbered 8, after V lost 0 bases and J lost 6 bases. The CDR3 DNA sequence: TGTGCCAGCAGTTACTCGAGGGCAGGGGGTCGCGAGCAGTACTTC. This translates into CASSYSRAGGREQYF.

In nucleotides, the CDR3 is TGTGCCAGCGTACCTCGGGGGAAGGAGCGGCTGTTTTTT. Translating gives CASVPRGKERLFF. The chain recombines TRBV28 with TRBJ2-2, with D perhaps TRBD2 (6 bases). The CDR3 length is 13 residues. V was clipped by 8 bases and J by 13 bases, with 20 bases between them. The germline V gene has CDR1 MDHEN and CDR2 SYDVKM.

This chain links TRBV12-5 with TRBJ1-1; D ambiguous. The CDR3 runs to 13 residues. Germline V lookup: CDR1 LGHNT, CDR2 FRNRAP. Trimming shortened V by 5 bases and J by 3 bases, and 10 bases separated the two germline ends. This CDR3 is CASGAFYHTEAFF. The CDR3 DNA is TGTGCTAGTGGTGCATTCTACCACACTGAAGCTTTCTTT.

In DNA form, the CDR3 reads TGTGCCAGCAGTTACGGCGCAGGGGAAAGGTCCTACGAGCAGTACTTC. The encoded protein is CASSYGAGERSYEQYF. The J gene is TRBJ2-7, the V gene TRBV27; D is perhaps TRBD1 (6 bases). The CDR3 has 16 amino acids. With 4 bases removed from V and 1 base from J, the gap between germline ends came to 17 bases. Germline CDR1 MNHEY, CDR2 SMNVEV (reference sequence).

The CDR3: CASSLATRETQYF. In DNA, the CDR3 is TGCGCCAGCAGCTTGGCGACTAGAGAGACCCAGTACTTC. The rearrangement links TRBV5-1 to TRBJ2-5, with a possible D match to TRBD2 (6 bases). Germline CDR1 and CDR2: SGHRS and YFSETQ. CDR3 length equals 13 residues. Trimming removed 0 bases from V and 4 bases from J, with 7 bases in between. The full variable domain, with the rest looked up from reference TRBV5-1 and TRBJ2-5, is KAGVTQTPRYLIKTRGQQVTLSCSPISGHRSVSWYQQTPGQGLQFLFEYFSETQRNKGNFPGRFSGRQFSNSRSEMNVSTLELGDSALYLCASSLATRETQYFGPGTRLLVL.

This clone was detected only once. This CDR3 is CASSSLRDSTTNEKLFF. Written as DNA, the CDR3 is TGTGCCAGCAGCTCCCTCCGGGACAGTACAACTAATGAAAAACTGTTTTTT. This rearrangement joins TRBV11-2 to TRBJ1-4; TRBD1 matches 7 bases. Germline V gives CDR1 SGHAT, CDR2 FQNNGV. Losses at the gene ends were 4 bases for V and 0 bases for J; bases not matched to a gene: 8. The CDR3 has 17 residues.

This chain joins TRBV4-1 and TRBJ1-4; 7 bases align to TRBD1. The CDR3 sequence is 16 residues long. Germline CDR1 and CDR2: MGHRA and YSYEKL. Trimming removed 3 bases from V and 10 bases from J; junction bases left unmatched: 14. This chain's CDR3 is CASSQSPGTDQPKLFF. For the CDR3, the DNA is TGCGCCAGCAGCCAGAGTCCCGGGACAGACCAACCAAAACTGTTTTTT.

This chain uses TRBV7-8 with TRBJ2-1, with D perhaps TRBD2 (6 bases). Trimming stripped 4 bases from V and 8 bases from J, with 6 bases between. Looked up from germline, CDR1 is SGHVS and CDR2 is FQNEAQ. There are 11 residues in the CDR3. The CDR3, as DNA: TGTGCCAGCAGCTCGGGAGATGAGCAGTTCTTC. Protein: CASSSGDEQFF.

V is TRBV5-1 and J is TRBJ2-2; possible D gene TRBD1, 6 bases. Germline CDR1 SGHRS, CDR2 YFSETQ. There are 16 residues in the CDR3. Between the trimmed V and J ends, which lost 4 bases and 0 bases, there was a span of 13 bases. The CDR3 loop is CASSLSGQTNTGELFF. As DNA, the CDR3 is TGCGCCAGCAGCCTATCGGGACAAACGAACACCGGGGAGCTGTTTTTT.

CDR3 protein: CASSETGIGEQYF. The CDR3 region has the DNA TGTGCCAGCAGCGAGACAGGGATTGGCGAGCAGTACTTC. The chain uses TRBV2 and TRBJ2-7; TRBD1 matches 7 bases. J was trimmed by 6 bases and V by 6 bases; bases with no gene match: 8. The germline V gene has CDR1 SNHLY and CDR2 FYNNEI. The CDR3 extends over 13 amino acids.

This clone was picked up one time. The CDR3 DNA is TGTGCCAGCCGGGACAGGGGGCTAGAGAGCACAGATACGCAGTATTTT. Translating gives CASRDRGLESTDTQYF. V and J are TRBV19 and TRBJ2-3, with TRBD1 identical over 12 bases. Germline CDR1 LNHDA, CDR2 SQIVND (reference sequence). J was trimmed by 0 bases and V by 9 bases; bases with no gene match: 7. This CDR3 has 16 amino acids.

The chain joins TRBV11-1 to TRBJ2-7, with TRBD1 matching 8 bases. J was trimmed by 5 bases and V by 5 bases; bases with no gene match: 2. CDR1 and CDR2 (germline): SGHAT, FQDESV (reference sequence). The CDR3 totals 12 residues. This chain's CDR3 is CASSPTGDEQYF. Here the CDR3 DNA reads TGTGCCAGCAGCCCGACAGGGGACGAGCAGTACTTC.